Below are 14 T cell receptor beta chains sequenced from a single sample in a study of cytomegalovirus exposure and HLA in healthy donors. The PCR made use of 60 Vbeta and 13 Jbeta primers. The repertoire was sequenced with immunoSEQ multiplex PCR; TCRdb's copy has only in-frame clones and lacks some. The sample gives 150,000 to 200,000 clones, around 77% of which show up once; roughly 2.1% is in the top ten. The sequenced sample was PBMCs. The receptors derive from a woman aged 30 to 39 in good health and CMV-seropositive.

Turning to this clone: One end of the junction fails to match germline, which may point to a read error. CDR3 sequence (DNA): TGCAGCGCTGAACCGATGGGACAGGGAGGCACAGATACGCAGTATTTT. As protein: CSAEPMGQGGTDTQYF. The chain carries TRBV29-1 and TRBJ2-3, with TRBD1 matching over 9 bases. The CDR3 consists of 16 residues. Germline V gene lookup returns CDR1 SQVTM and CDR2 ANQGSEA.

Only one count was recorded for this clone. This chain joins TRBV2 and TRBJ2-5; 9 bases map to TRBD1. The germline V gene has CDR1 SNHLY and CDR2 FYNNEI. CDR3 size: 14 residues. J was trimmed by 5 bases and V by 8 bases; bases with no gene match: 9. CDR3 DNA: TGTGCCAGCGCCCCGAGGACAGGGGCCGAGACCCAGTACTTC. Protein sequence: CASAPRTGAETQYF.

The J gene is TRBJ2-7, the V gene TRBV5-1; no definite D call. Per germline, CDR1 SGHRS and CDR2 YFSETQ. This CDR3 has 13 residues. The germline V and J ends were trimmed by 0 bases and 3 bases, with 7 bases remaining between them. Written as DNA, the CDR3 is TGCGCCAGCAGCTTGGACAGAGTCTACGAGCAGTACTTC. It translates to CASSLDRVYEQYF. Together with reference TRBV5-1 and TRBJ2-7, the CDR3 gives the full variable domain: KAGVTQTPRYLIKTRGQQVTLSCSPISGHRSVSWYQQTPGQGLQFLFEYFSETQRNKGNFPGRFSGRQFSNSRSEMNVSTLELGDSALYLCASSLDRVYEQYFGPGTRLTVT.

The chain joins TRBV14 to TRBJ1-2, with TRBD1 matching over 10 bases. Unmatched junction bases numbered 9, after V lost 4 bases and J lost 7 bases. The CDR3 covers 15 residues. CDR1 is SGHDN, CDR2 FVKESK, per germline. In nucleotides, the CDR3 is TGTGCCAGCAGCCTTACCCGGGACAGGGGCTCTGGCTACACCTTC. Translated: CASSLTRDRGSGYTF.

The V call is TRBV7-9, the J call TRBJ1-2; D may be TRBD1 (5 bases). Trimming took off 5 bases at V and 1 base at J, with 8 bases between the two ends. The CDR3 is made up of 13 amino acids. CDR1 and CDR2 from the germline V gene are SEHNR and FQNEAQ (reference sequence). CDR3 nucleotides: TGTGCCAGCAGCCCGACAGATAACTATGGCTACACCTTC. It is translated as CASSPTDNYGYTF.

This clone occurred once. The gene calls are TRBV4-1 and TRBJ2-7; possibly TRBD2 for D (6 bases). This CDR3 has 16 amino acids. The germline V gene encodes CDR1 MGHRA and CDR2 YSYEKL. The ends were cut back, 0 bases at V and 2 bases at J, with 14 bases in the middle. As DNA, the CDR3 is TGCGCCAGCAGCCAAGATTTAGGGCCGGGAGCCTACGAGCAGTACTTC. Translation: CASSQDLGPGAYEQYF.

The V call is TRBV28, the J call TRBJ1-2; 10 bases align to TRBD1. Germline V lookup: CDR1 MDHEN, CDR2 SYDVKM. CDR3 length: 14 amino acids. The junction had 9 bases not matched to a gene; V was cut back by 7 bases and J by 7 bases. The CDR3 bases are TGTGCCAGCACCATGACAGGGGGCGAGGGTGGCTACACCTTC. Amino acids: CASTMTGGEGGYTF.

The CDR3 coding sequence is TGCAGCGTCACTTTGGGCTCCGGGAGGGGTTTCTACACCTTC. Translation: CSVTLGSGRGFYTF. The chain carries TRBV29-1 and TRBJ1-2, with D possibly matching TRBD1 (5 bases). CDR1 SQVTM and CDR2 ANQGSEA come from the germline V gene. This CDR3 contains 14 residues. Trimming took 6 bases from V and 10 from J, leaving 24 bases between them.

This clone has just one count. This rearrangement joins TRBV19 to TRBJ1-3, with 8 bases aligning to TRBD1. Trimming cost V 4 bases and J 6 bases; bases outside gene matches: 11. The CDR3 is 16 amino acids. CDR1 and CDR2 from the germline V gene are LNHDA and SQIVND (reference sequence). CDR3 protein: CASSTTRQGSLNTIYF. DNA for the CDR3: TGTGCCAGTAGTACCACGCGACAGGGGTCTTTAAACACCATATATTTT.

As concerns this clone: The same CDR3 is also encoded by other DNA sequences in this sample. The chain uses TRBV30 and TRBJ1-1; D not certain. The CDR3 loop spans 13 amino acids. The germline CDR1 and CDR2 sequences are GTSNPN and SVGIG (reference sequence). V lost 0 bases, J lost 3 bases, and 8 bases lay in between. The CDR3 nucleotides read TGTGCCTGGAGTGTACGGGGTGACACTGAAGCTTTCTTT. Its translation is CAWSVRGDTEAFF.

In this sample, this clone turned up a few times. The V call is TRBV6-5, the J call TRBJ2-2; a possible D gene is TRBD2 (5 bases). V was cut by 8 bases and J by 5 bases, with 12 bases left in between. Germline V gives CDR1 MNHEY, CDR2 SVGAGI. The CDR3 has 13 residues. CDR3 region: CASGGGITGELFF. The DNA of the CDR3 is TGTGCCAGCGGCGGAGGAATAACCGGGGAGCTGTTTTTT.

Of note for this clone: A read error may account for a junction end that differs from germline. The chain joins TRBV4-3 to TRBJ2-7; weak D call: TRBD1 (6 bases). CDR1 and CDR2 (germline): LGHNA, YSLEER. The CDR3 consists of 13 residues. Here the CDR3 reads CASSQDRTSDRTF. The CDR3 bases are TGCGCCAGCAGCCAAGATAGGACCTCGGACAGAACCTTC.

This clone was seen a single time. The V and J genes are TRBV6-5 and TRBJ1-5; TRBD1 aligns across 7 bases. V lost 6 bases, J lost 3 bases, and 5 bases stayed unmatched. The CDR3 totals 14 residues. Germline V lookup: CDR1 MNHEY, CDR2 SVGAGI. The CDR3 nucleotides read TGTGCCAGCAGCGAGGACAGGTTCAATCAGCCCCAGCATTTT. As protein: CASSEDRFNQPQHF.

The sample holds a few counts of this clone. The gene calls are TRBV9 and TRBJ2-5, with a possible D match to TRBD1 (5 bases). Trimming stripped 4 bases from V and 2 bases from J, with 21 bases between. The V gene's germline CDR1 is SGDLS and CDR2 YYNGEE. There are 17 residues in the CDR3. CDR3 loop: CASSPGHLGQTQETQYF. The CDR3 coding sequence is TGTGCCAGCAGCCCTGGTCATCTGGGGCAGACGCAAGAGACCCAGTACTTC.